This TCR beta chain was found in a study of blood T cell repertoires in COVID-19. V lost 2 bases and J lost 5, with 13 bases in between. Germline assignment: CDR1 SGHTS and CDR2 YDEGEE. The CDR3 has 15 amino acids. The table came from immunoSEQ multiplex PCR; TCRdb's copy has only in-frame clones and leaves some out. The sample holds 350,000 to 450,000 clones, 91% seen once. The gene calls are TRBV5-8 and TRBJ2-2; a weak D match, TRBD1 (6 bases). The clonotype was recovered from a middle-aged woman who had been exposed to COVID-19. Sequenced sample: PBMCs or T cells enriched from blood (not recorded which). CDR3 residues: CASSLNRVRTGELFF. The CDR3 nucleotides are TGTGCCAGCAGCTTAAACAGGGTGAGGACCGGGGAGCTGTTTTTT.